A selection of T cell receptor beta chains follows, all from one sample in a study of blood T cell repertoires in COVID-19. The protocol was immunoSEQ multiplex PCR, while the TCRdb copy is restricted to in-frame clones and leaves out a portion. The sample consists of over 100,000 clones, about nine tenths of them appearing once. The material sequenced was peripheral blood. The receptor set was obtained from a woman between 45 and 65 years old with COVID-19, enrolled during active disease. Both conserved end residues are part of each CDR3. The D gene is left open where the match is weak. Clone size, where shown, is once, few, many, or a class for clones that have expanded.

clone_size j_call v_call d_call cdr3_aa cdr3_nt
- TRBJ2-3 TRBV6-5 - CASSYEGDTQYF TGTGCCAGCAGTTACGAGGGAGATACGCAGTATTTT
- TRBJ2-7 TRBV11-2 TRBD2 CASSRIGGFPHEQYF TGTGCCAGCAGCCGGATCGGGGGGTTCCCTCACGAGCAGTACTTC
- TRBJ2-1 TRBV3-1/TRBV3-2 - CASSRGGLPSYNEQFF TGTGCCAGCAGCCGAGGGGGACTACCTTCCTACAATGAGCAGTTCTTC
once TRBJ2-7 TRBV3-1/TRBV3-2 TRBD1 CASSQDLETGNFEQYF TGTGCCAGCAGCCAAGATCTCGAGACAGGGAATTTCGAGCAGTACTTC
once TRBJ2-3 TRBV7-3 TRBD2 CASSATSGVTDTQYF TGTGCCAGCAGCGCGACTAGCGGGGTAACAGATACGCAGTATTTT
- TRBJ1-2 TRBV12-3/TRBV12-4 TRBD1 CASTRTGGSGYTF TGTGCCAGCACCCGGACAGGGGGCTCTGGCTACACCTTC
- TRBJ1-2 TRBV20-1 - CSAWRSYGYTF TGCAGTGCCTGGAGGTCTTACGGCTACACCTTC
once TRBJ2-1 TRBV6-5 TRBD2 CASNTAGGFYNEQFF TGTGCCAGCAACACAGCGGGGGGGTTCTACAATGAGCAGTTCTTC
- TRBJ2-1 TRBV18 TRBD2 CASSPPRGGSYNEQFF TGTGCCAGCTCACCCCCGCGGGGGGGCTCCTACAATGAGCAGTTCTTC
- TRBJ2-7 TRBV28 - CASSLRGRNSYEQYF TGTGCCAGCAGTTTACGAGGGCGGAACTCCTACGAGCAGTACTTC
- TRBJ1-5 TRBV7-6 - CASSLDPSNQPQHF TGTGCCAGCAGCTTAGATCCAAGCAATCAGCCCCAGCATTTT
- TRBJ2-7 TRBV10-3 - CAISSGSSYEQYF TGTGCCATCAGTTCCGGGTCCAGCTACGAGCAGTACTTC
- TRBJ2-1 TRBV9 TRBD2 CASSSAGGPYNEQFF TGTGCCAGCAGCTCAGCGGGGGGGCCTTACAATGAGCAGTTCTTC
- TRBJ1-3 TRBV3-1/TRBV3-2 - CASSQATGFSGNTIYF TGTGCCAGCAGCCAAGCAACAGGGTTCTCTGGAAACACCATATATTTT
- TRBJ2-7 TRBV18 - CASSQRDSSSYEQYF TGTGCCAGCTCACAACGGGACTCGAGCTCCTACGAGCAGTACTTC
- TRBJ2-6 TRBV27 - CASSLIATGANVLTF TGTGCCAGCAGTTTAATCGCTACTGGGGCCAACGTCCTGACTTTC
once TRBJ1-5 TRBV6-5 - CASHRPGEQPQHF TGTGCCAGCCATCGACCGGGGGAACAGCCCCAGCATTTT
- TRBJ2-3 TRBV6-2/TRBV6-3 - CASSYSTSTDTQYF TGTGCCAGCAGTTACTCGACTAGCACAGATACGCAGTATTTT
- TRBJ1-1 TRBV5-1 TRBD1 CASSLGQGGTEAFF TGCGCCAGCAGCTTGGGGCAGGGGGGCACTGAAGCTTTCTTT
- TRBJ1-6 TRBV7-9 - CASSFGESPLHF TGTGCCAGCAGCTTCGGAGAATCACCCCTCCACTTT
once TRBJ1-5 TRBV6-1 - CASSEWARQARLDNQPQHF TGTGCCAGCAGTGAGTGGGCCCGGCAGGCGCGTCTCGATAATCAGCCCCAGCATTTT
- TRBJ1-2 TRBV6-5 TRBD1 CASSSPGQGAYTF TGTGCCAGCAGTTCGCCGGGACAGGGCGCCTACACCTTC